These 30 T cell receptor beta chains originate from one sample sequenced in a study of cytomegalovirus exposure and HLA in healthy donors. PCR used 60 Vbeta primers and 13 Jbeta primers. The repertoire was sequenced with immunoSEQ multiplex PCR; TCRdb's copy has only in-frame clones and lacks some. The sample carries approximately 100,000 clones, about four fifths recorded once. Sequencing was done on a sample of PBMCs. All receptors derive from a man aged 50 to 59 in good health and CMV-seronegative.

The CDR3 spells CASSPRASTDTQYF. Written as DNA, the CDR3 is TGCGCCAGCAGCCCTCGAGCTAGCACAGATACGCAGTATTTT. The rearrangement uses TRBV5-1 and TRBJ2-3, with D unresolved. CDR1 SGHRS and CDR2 YFSETQ come from the germline V gene. V was trimmed by 4 bases and J by 0 bases, leaving 9 bases between them. This CDR3 has 14 amino acids.

This clone has a single count. CDR3 sequence: CASSLSVATEAFF. The CDR3 DNA follows: TGTGCCAGCAGTTTATCGGTAGCCACTGAAGCTTTCTTT. The gene calls are TRBV27 and TRBJ1-1; D is unresolved. Germline lookup yields CDR1 MNHEY and CDR2 SMNVEV (reference sequence). CDR3 size: 13 residues. Trimming cost V 0 bases and J 4 bases, with 6 bases left between them.

The J gene is TRBJ2-1, the V gene TRBV6-4; 12 positions match TRBD2. The CDR3 runs 17 residues. Per germline, CDR1 MRHNA and CDR2 SNTAGT. Trimming cost V 7 bases and J 8 bases; bases outside gene matches: 15. CDR3 loop: CASKQTSGGYYLDEQFF. CDR3 DNA sequence: TGTGCCAGCAAACAGACTAGCGGGGGATATTATCTCGATGAGCAGTTCTTC.

The V gene is TRBV2, the J gene TRBJ2-2, with 9 bases that match TRBD1. The CDR3 is made up of 13 amino acids. The germline gives CDR1 SNHLY, CDR2 FYNNEI. V dropped 6 bases and J dropped 4; count of bases not matched to a gene: 0. The CDR3: CASRTGGTGELFF. The CDR3 DNA sequence: TGTGCCAGCAGGACAGGGGGCACCGGGGAGCTGTTTTTT.

This chain connects TRBV21-1 to TRBJ1-3. TRBV21-1 is tagged as a pseudogene. This CDR3 spans 9 amino acids. The CDR3 loop is CASSAPYHF. CDR3 coding DNA: TGTGCCAGCAGCGCCCCCTATCATTTT.

The CDR3 loop is CASSLSEGALEQYF. CDR3 in DNA: TGTGCCAGCAGCCTCTCCGAGGGGGCCCTAGAGCAGTACTTC. J is TRBJ2-7 and V is TRBV9; TRBD1 agrees at 7 bases. In germline, CDR1 is SGDLS, CDR2 YYNGEE. This CDR3 has 14 amino acids. V trimming: 4 bases; J trimming: 7 bases; junction bases outside the gene matches: 11.

The rearrangement links TRBV19 to TRBJ2-7, with 11 bases aligning to TRBD2. V lost 5 bases, J lost 3 bases, and 9 bases stayed unmatched. The CDR3 totals 16 residues. Germline loops: CDR1 LNHDA, CDR2 SQIVND (reference sequence). Written as DNA, the CDR3 is TGTGCCAGTAGTTCCCCAGGACTAGCGGGCCTCTACGAGCAGTACTTC. It encodes CASSSPGLAGLYEQYF.

The rearrangement joins TRBV7-2 to TRBJ1-4; 7 positions match TRBD1. Per the germline V gene, CDR1 is SGHTA and CDR2 is FQGNSA. The CDR3 has 15 amino acids. J gave up 8 bases and V 1 base, and 7 bases lay outside the gene matches. In DNA form, the CDR3 reads TGTGCCAGCAGCTTAGTAACAGGGGATGGGGAAAAACTGTTTTTT. As protein: CASSLVTGDGEKLFF.

The rearrangement joins TRBV7-9 to TRBJ1-1; D is unresolved. CDR1 and CDR2 from the germline V gene are SEHNR and FQNEAQ (reference sequence). Deletions cut 5 bases from V and 14 bases from J, with 15 bases between. The CDR3 has 11 residues. The CDR3 DNA reads as TGTGCCAGCAGCCGCTTGGCAGTAACCTTCTTT. Amino acids: CASSRLAVTFF.

This chain joins TRBV2 and TRBJ2-5; tentative D call: TRBD2 (5 bases). This CDR3 is built from 12 residues. Trimming removed 8 bases from V and 5 bases from J, with 12 bases in between. CDR1 and CDR2 (germline): SNHLY, FYNNEI. Here the CDR3 reads CASGDSDETQYF. In DNA, the CDR3 is TGTGCCAGCGGAGATAGCGACGAGACCCAGTACTTC.

This clone appeared a few times. The chain carries TRBV5-4 and TRBJ2-6; maybe TRBD1 (6 bases). The CDR3 runs 15 residues. Germline-derived CDR1 and CDR2 are SGHNT and YYREEE (reference sequence). Between the trimmed V and J ends, which lost 3 bases and 2 bases, there was a span of 9 bases. The CDR3 DNA is TGTGCCAGCAGCTCGGGACAACCTGGGGCCAACGTCCTGACTTTC. Encoded protein: CASSSGQPGANVLTF.

The chain uses TRBV5-5 and TRBJ2-3; a weak D match, TRBD2 (5 bases). CDR1 and CDR2 (germline): SGHKS, YYEKEE (reference sequence). V lost 0 bases, J lost 3 bases, and 8 bases lay in between. The CDR3 is 14 residues long. Here the CDR3 reads CASSLGGWTDTQYF. CDR3 DNA: TGTGCCAGCAGCTTGGGAGGGTGGACAGATACGCAGTATTTT.

The gene calls are TRBV10-3 and TRBJ2-7; 7 nucleotides line up with TRBD1. V lost 4 bases and J lost 4; bases outside the gene matches: 1. The CDR3 loop spans 12 amino acids. Germline assignment: CDR1 ENHRY and CDR2 SYGVKD. This CDR3 is CAISGRGYEQYF. In nucleotides, the CDR3 is TGTGCCATCAGTGGCAGGGGGTACGAGCAGTACTTC.

This clone turned up a few times. The V gene is TRBV30, the J gene TRBJ1-2, with a possible D match to TRBD1 (6 bases). CDR1 is GTSNPN and CDR2 is SVGIG in the germline V gene (reference sequence). The V end was cut by 0 bases, the J end by 5 bases, with 10 bases between. The CDR3 runs to 13 residues. The CDR3 bases are TGTGCCTGGAGTGTACTCAGGGGTTATGGCTACACCTTC. Residues: CAWSVLRGYGYTF.

V is TRBV10-1 and J is TRBJ1-2, with TRBD1 matching over 9 bases. This CDR3 comprises 13 residues. J was trimmed by 9 bases and V by 10 bases; bases with no gene match: 12. CDR1 WNHNN and CDR2 SYGVQD come from the germline V gene (reference sequence). The CDR3 sequence is CANVLGTGMSYTF. In DNA, the CDR3 is TGCGCCAACGTACTCGGGACAGGGATGAGCTACACCTTC.

The chain employs TRBV4-1 and TRBJ1-2; 10 bases map to TRBD1. CDR1 is MGHRA and CDR2 is YSYEKL in the germline V gene. The CDR3 has 15 residues. V was clipped by 1 base and J by 3 bases; unmatched bases: 2. CDR3: CASSQVGTGDYGYTF. The DNA for the CDR3 is TGCGCCAGCAGCCAAGTCGGGACAGGGGACTATGGCTACACCTTC.

The V and J genes are TRBV7-2 and TRBJ2-2; 8 bases agree with TRBD1. V shed 5 bases, J shed 3 bases, and the junction held 8 bases outside the gene matches. The CDR3 is 16 residues long. The germline CDR1 and CDR2 sequences are SGHTA and FQGNSA. Here the CDR3 DNA reads TGTGCCAGCAGCCCCCGGACAGGGCGGGACACCGGGGAGCTGTTTTTT. Protein sequence: CASSPRTGRDTGELFF. Filled out from reference TRBV7-2 and TRBJ2-2, the complete variable domain reads GAGVSQSPSNKVTEKGKDVELRCDPISGHTALYWYRQSLGQGLEFLIYFQGNSAPDKSGLPSDRFSAERTGGSVSTLTIQRTQQEDSAVYLCASSPRTGRDTGELFFGEGSRLTVL.

The genes are TRBV6-6 and TRBJ2-5, with D possibly matching TRBD1 (6 bases). The CDR3 spans 14 residues. CDR1 is MNHNY, CDR2 SVGAGI, per germline (reference sequence). V lost 4 bases and J lost 4, with 13 bases in between. The CDR3 protein is CASSSSEQGETQYF. The CDR3 nucleotides are TGTGCCAGCAGTTCTTCAGAACAGGGAGAGACCCAGTACTTC.

The CDR3 nucleotides are TGTGCCAGTACCCCTCTGGACAGGGGAGACTATGGCTACACCTTC. As protein: CASTPLDRGDYGYTF. The V gene is TRBV19, the J gene TRBJ1-2; 9 positions match TRBD1. Unmatched junction bases numbered 9, after V lost 7 bases and J lost 3 bases. This CDR3 has 15 residues. CDR1 and CDR2 from the germline V gene are LNHDA and SQIVND (reference sequence). The variable domain in full, with the rest retrieved from reference TRBV19 and TRBJ1-2, is DGGITQSPKYLFRKEGQNVTLSCEQNLNHDAMYWYRQDPGQGLRLIYYSQIVNDFQKGDIAEGYSVSREKKESFPLTVTSAQKNPTAFYLCASTPLDRGDYGYTFGSGTRLTVV.

This rearrangement joins TRBV15 to TRBJ1-5, with D possibly TRBD1 on 5 matching bases. The CDR3 sequence is 14 residues long. CDR1 is LNHNV, CDR2 YYDKDF, per germline (reference sequence). The V end was cut by 6 bases, the J end by 2 bases, with 11 bases between. CDR3: CATRPGGGNQPQHF. In nucleotides, the CDR3 is TGTGCCACCAGACCGGGGGGGGGCAATCAGCCCCAGCATTTT.

This chain uses TRBV2 with TRBJ1-1; no clear D gene. Germline CDR1 SNHLY, CDR2 FYNNEI. V lost 2 bases and J lost 1, with 2 bases in between. The CDR3 runs 12 residues. CDR3 DNA sequence: TGTGCCAGCAGTGAACAGAACACTGAAGCTTTCTTT. The encoded protein is CASSEQNTEAFF.

The chain recombines TRBV5-1 with TRBJ2-4; D unresolved. CDR1 SGHRS and CDR2 YFSETQ come from the germline V gene. The CDR3 contains 14 residues. Trimming took off 2 bases at V and 0 bases at J, with 6 bases between the two ends. The CDR3 DNA is TGCGCCAGCAGCTTAAGCCTAGCCAAAAACATTCAGTACTTC. Translation gives CASSLSLAKNIQYF.

The CDR3 region has the DNA TGTGCCAGCAGCTTAAGGAAAGGGGGCGCAAGCTATGGCTACACCTTC. Amino acid sequence: CASSLRKGGASYGYTF. V and J are TRBV7-9 and TRBJ1-2; 7 positions agree with TRBD1. With V trimmed by 2 bases and J by 4 bases, 10 bases remained unmatched. Per the germline V gene, CDR1 is SEHNR and CDR2 is FQNEAQ (reference sequence). The CDR3 is made up of 16 amino acids.

This clone was found once. V usage is TRBV7-2 and J usage is TRBJ2-1, with 9 bases matching TRBD2. CDR3 length equals 15 residues. V gave up 5 bases and J gave up 9 bases; unmatched junction bases: 11. Per the germline V gene, CDR1 is SGHTA and CDR2 is FQGNSA. This CDR3 reads CASSPPGLAGGEQFF. The DNA of the CDR3 is TGTGCCAGCAGCCCTCCGGGACTAGCTGGCGGTGAGCAGTTCTTC.

The chain recombines TRBV14 with TRBJ2-2, with D perhaps matching TRBD1 (6 bases). CDR1 is SGHDN, CDR2 FVKESK, per germline. V lost 2 bases, J lost 4 bases, and 14 bases lay in between. The CDR3 spans 16 residues. CDR3 bases: TGTGCCAGCAGCCAACGATCAGGGGTCTCCACCGGGGAGCTGTTTTTT. Protein sequence: CASSQRSGVSTGELFF.

This rearrangement joins TRBV2 to TRBJ2-3, with a tentative D call TRBD2 (5 bases). V was cut by 7 bases and J by 2 bases, with 13 bases left in between. Germline CDR1 and CDR2: SNHLY and FYNNEI. The CDR3 is 14 residues long. The CDR3 DNA reads TGTGCCAGCATTCCTGAGCGGCTCACAGATACGCAGTATTTT. It codes for CASIPERLTDTQYF.

The V gene is TRBV7-2, the J gene TRBJ1-2, with 9 bases that match TRBD1. J lost 6 bases, V lost 1 base, and 12 bases had no gene match. The CDR3 sequence is 17 residues long. The germline V gene has CDR1 SGHTA and CDR2 FQGNSA. The CDR3 bases are TGTGCCAGCAGCTTAGTACGAACAGGGGGCAGGGGGAATGGCTACACCTTC. It is translated as CASSLVRTGGRGNGYTF.

This chain uses TRBV5-1 with TRBJ1-2; TRBD1 agrees at 7 bases. V dropped 4 bases and J dropped 1; count of bases not matched to a gene: 4. The CDR3 totals 14 residues. Germline loops: CDR1 SGHRS, CDR2 YFSETQ. CDR3 nucleotide sequence: TGCGCCAGCAGCCTCGACAGGGTTAACTATGGCTACACCTTC. Translating it yields CASSLDRVNYGYTF.

The chain employs TRBV2 and TRBJ1-2; no clear D. The length of the CDR3 is 14 residues. The germline V gene encodes CDR1 SNHLY and CDR2 FYNNEI. Trimming cost V 6 bases and J 4 bases, with 15 bases left between them. CDR3 loop: CASRRDGVSYGYTF. In nucleotides, the CDR3 is TGTGCCAGCAGAAGAGACGGGGTTAGCTATGGCTACACCTTC.

The chain combines TRBV7-9 with TRBJ1-5; 9 nucleotides line up with TRBD1. V was pared by 5 bases and J by 4 bases, with 3 bases of the junction left unmatched. CDR3 length: 14 amino acids. Germline assignment: CDR1 SEHNR and CDR2 FQNEAQ (reference sequence). CDR3 region: CASSRGTGNQPQHF. CDR3 DNA: TGTGCCAGCAGCCGTGGGACAGGGAATCAGCCCCAGCATTTT.